The 10 T cell receptor beta chains presented below share a single source sample, sequenced in a study of synovial regulatory T cells in juvenile arthritis. Matched peripheral blood accompanied the synovial fluid taken from each patient with active arthritis. This table comes from immunoSEQ multiplex PCR, and its TCRdb copy is limited to in-frame clones, with some not included. This sample's table reports under 3,000 clones. Sequenced sample: Treg cells from the synovium. These receptor sequences come from a donor younger than 35 with juvenile idiopathic arthritis.

This clone ranks as medium-sized in terms of frequency. J is TRBJ1-2 and V is TRBV9; TCRdb returns TRBD1, unconfirmable since there is no DNA. Germline V CDR1 and CDR2: SGDLS, YYNGEE. The CDR3 is 13 amino acids. DNA was not recorded. The CDR3 is CASSYGQNYGYTF.

This clone is called medium-sized based on its frequency. The chain combines TRBV27 with TRBJ2-3; with no DNA, the TCRdb D assignment of TRBD1 cannot be verified. This CDR3 is built from 17 residues. Only the protein sequence is given. Germline loops: CDR1 MNHEY, CDR2 SMNVEV (reference sequence). The CDR3: CASSLALSTGGTDTQYF.

This clone is labeled medium-sized (0.01 to 0.1%) based on frequency. The genes are TRBV4-2 and TRBJ2-7; no DNA is available, so the TRBD2 call from TCRdb remains unchecked. The CDR3 covers 15 residues. No DNA is recorded. The germline CDR1 and CDR2 sequences are LGHNA and YNFKEQ. CDR3 sequence: CASSQAGTDSYEQYF.

This clone counts as medium-sized (0.01 to 0.1%) by frequency. The CDR3 loop is CASSLAVIGATQYF. This chain uses TRBV5-4 with TRBJ2-5; as DNA is missing, the TRBD1 call by TCRdb cannot be tested. Per germline, CDR1 SGHNT and CDR2 YYREEE (reference sequence). The CDR3 has 14 amino acids. Only the protein sequence is given. The variable domain in full, with the rest retrieved from reference TRBV5-4 and TRBJ2-5, is ETGVTQSPTHLIKTRGQQVTLRCSSQSGHNTVSWYQQALGQGPQFIFQYYREEENGRGNFPPRFSGLQFPNYSSELNVNALELDDSALYLCASSLAVIGATQYFGPGTRLLVL.

This clone is classed as medium-sized by frequency. The chain has TRBV2 and TRBJ2-3; lacking DNA, the TRBD2 call made by TCRdb goes unchecked. The CDR3 length is 15 residues. DNA for this receptor is not on file. Looked up from germline, CDR1 is SNHLY and CDR2 is FYNNEI. CDR3 region: CASSEAGGSTDTQYF.

This clone registers medium-sized by frequency. The CDR3 loop is CASSLRPGGQSGANVLTF. The genes are TRBV19 and TRBJ2-6; TCRdb lists TRBD1, though no DNA is available to test this call. The CDR3 spans 18 residues. DNA is not on record. CDR1 LNHDA and CDR2 SQIVND come from the germline V gene (reference sequence).

Its frequency marks this clone as medium-sized (0.01 to 0.1%). The rearrangement links TRBV6-5 to TRBJ1-2; the TCRdb D gene call, TRBD1, has no DNA to confirm it. The germline V gene has CDR1 MNHEY and CDR2 SVGAGI. The CDR3 spans 13 residues. The record lacks a DNA sequence. This CDR3 reads CASSYSTGGGYTF.

Its frequency marks this clone as medium-sized. V gene TRBV21-1 combines with J gene TRBJ1-1; the D call from TCRdb, TRBD1, cannot be confirmed without DNA. TRBV21-1 is assigned pseudogene status. CDR3 length: 14 amino acids. No DNA is given. The CDR3 is CASRRGTGVPIIFF.

Frequency places this clone as medium-sized (0.01 to 0.1%). The rearrangement links TRBV19 to TRBJ1-5; no DNA is available, so the TRBD1 call from TCRdb remains unchecked. The CDR3 is 17 residues long. DNA was not recorded. The V gene's germline CDR1 is LNHDA and CDR2 SQIVND (reference sequence). The chain's CDR3 is CASSNTPGAYSNQPQHF.

This clone is classed as medium-sized (0.01 to 0.1%) by frequency. The J gene is TRBJ2-7, the V gene TRBV6-6; without DNA, the TCRdb call of TRBD1 cannot be checked. Germline V gene sequence: CDR1 MNHNY, CDR2 SVGAGI (reference sequence). CDR3 length: 13 residues. No DNA has been recorded. CDR3 in amino acids: CASSYQGDYEQYF.